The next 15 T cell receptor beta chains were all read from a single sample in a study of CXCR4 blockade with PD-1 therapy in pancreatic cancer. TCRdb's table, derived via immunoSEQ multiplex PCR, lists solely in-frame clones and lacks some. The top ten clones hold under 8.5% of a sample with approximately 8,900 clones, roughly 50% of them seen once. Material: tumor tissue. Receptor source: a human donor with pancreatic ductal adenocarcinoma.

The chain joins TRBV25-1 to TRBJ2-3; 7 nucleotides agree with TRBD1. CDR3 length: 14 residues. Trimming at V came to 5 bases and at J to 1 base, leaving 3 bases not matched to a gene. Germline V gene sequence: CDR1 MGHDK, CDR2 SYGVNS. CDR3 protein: CASSRGQGTDTQYF. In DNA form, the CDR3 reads TGTGCCAGCAGTCGAGGACAGGGCACAGATACGCAGTATTTT.

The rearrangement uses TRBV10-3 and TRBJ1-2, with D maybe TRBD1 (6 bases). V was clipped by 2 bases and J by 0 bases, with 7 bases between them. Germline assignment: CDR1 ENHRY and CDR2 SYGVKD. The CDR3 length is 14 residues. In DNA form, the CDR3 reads TGTGCCATCAGTGAGGGGACAACTAACTATGGCTACACCTTC. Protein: CAISEGTTNYGYTF.

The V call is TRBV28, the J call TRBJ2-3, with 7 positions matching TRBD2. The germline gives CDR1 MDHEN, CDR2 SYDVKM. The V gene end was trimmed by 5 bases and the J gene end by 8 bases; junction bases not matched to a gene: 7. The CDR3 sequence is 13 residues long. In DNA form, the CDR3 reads TGTGCCAGCAGTGTACGGGACTATCTTACGCAGTATTTT. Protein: CASSVRDYLTQYF. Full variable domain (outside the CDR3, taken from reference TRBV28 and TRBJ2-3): DVKVTQSSRYLVKRTGEKVFLECVQDMDHENMFWYRQDPGLGLRLIYFSYDVKMKEKGDIPEGYSVSREKKERFSLILESASTNQTSMYLCASSVRDYLTQYFGPGTRLTVL.

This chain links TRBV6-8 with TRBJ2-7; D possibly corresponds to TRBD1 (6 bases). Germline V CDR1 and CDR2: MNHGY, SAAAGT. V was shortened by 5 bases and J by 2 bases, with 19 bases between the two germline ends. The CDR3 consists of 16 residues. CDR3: CASSGLSRQDPYEQYF. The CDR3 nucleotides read TGTGCCAGCAGTGGCCTATCGAGACAGGATCCCTACGAGCAGTACTTC.

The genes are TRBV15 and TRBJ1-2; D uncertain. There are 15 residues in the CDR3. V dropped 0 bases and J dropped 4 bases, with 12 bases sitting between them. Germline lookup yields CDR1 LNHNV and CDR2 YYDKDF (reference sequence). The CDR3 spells CATSRDIGGFYGYTF. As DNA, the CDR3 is TGTGCCACCAGCAGAGATATCGGAGGGTTCTATGGCTACACCTTC.

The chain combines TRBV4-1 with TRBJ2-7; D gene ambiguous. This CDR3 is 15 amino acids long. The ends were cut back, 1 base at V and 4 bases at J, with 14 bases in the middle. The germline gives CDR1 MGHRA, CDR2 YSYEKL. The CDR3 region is CASSQAQFSAYEQYF. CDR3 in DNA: TGCGCCAGCAGCCAAGCGCAGTTTTCGGCTTACGAGCAGTACTTC.

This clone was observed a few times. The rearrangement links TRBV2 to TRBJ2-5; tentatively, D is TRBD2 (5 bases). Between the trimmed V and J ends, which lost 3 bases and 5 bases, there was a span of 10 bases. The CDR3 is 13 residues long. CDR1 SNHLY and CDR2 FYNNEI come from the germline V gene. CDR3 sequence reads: CASSDGVGETQYF. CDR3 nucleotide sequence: TGTGCCAGCAGTGACGGGGTCGGGGAGACCCAGTACTTC.

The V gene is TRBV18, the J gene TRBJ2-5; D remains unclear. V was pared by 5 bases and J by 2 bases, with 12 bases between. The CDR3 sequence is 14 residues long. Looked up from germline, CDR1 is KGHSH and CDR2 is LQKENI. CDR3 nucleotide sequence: TGTGCCAGCTCAGCCTTACACCCTCAAGAGACCCAGTACTTC. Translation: CASSALHPQETQYF.

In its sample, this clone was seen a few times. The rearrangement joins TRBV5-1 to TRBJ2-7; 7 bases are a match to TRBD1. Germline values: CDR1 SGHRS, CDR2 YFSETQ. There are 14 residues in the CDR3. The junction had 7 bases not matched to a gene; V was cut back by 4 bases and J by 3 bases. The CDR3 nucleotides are TGCGCCAGCAGCCCCGGGGACAGCCTCTACGAGCAGTACTTC. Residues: CASSPGDSLYEQYF.

This CDR3 is CASSVFFGTEAFF. The CDR3 DNA sequence: TGTGCCAGCAGCGTCTTCTTCGGGACTGAAGCTTTCTTT. The V and J genes are TRBV9 and TRBJ1-1, with no clear D. V lost 2 bases and J lost 5, with 10 bases in between. Germline CDR1 and CDR2: SGDLS and YYNGEE. CDR3 length equals 13 residues.

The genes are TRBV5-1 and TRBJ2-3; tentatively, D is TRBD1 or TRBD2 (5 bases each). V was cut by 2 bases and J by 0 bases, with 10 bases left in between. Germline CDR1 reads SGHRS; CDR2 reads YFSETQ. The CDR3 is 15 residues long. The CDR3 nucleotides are TGCGCCAGCAGCTTCGAGGGGTATAGCACAGATACGCAGTATTTT. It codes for CASSFEGYSTDTQYF.

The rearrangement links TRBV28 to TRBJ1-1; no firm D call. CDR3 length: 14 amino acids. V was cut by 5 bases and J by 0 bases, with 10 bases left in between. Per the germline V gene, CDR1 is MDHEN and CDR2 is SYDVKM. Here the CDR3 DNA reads TGTGCCAGCAGTCGAACAGAAATGAACACTGAAGCTTTCTTT. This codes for CASSRTEMNTEAFF.

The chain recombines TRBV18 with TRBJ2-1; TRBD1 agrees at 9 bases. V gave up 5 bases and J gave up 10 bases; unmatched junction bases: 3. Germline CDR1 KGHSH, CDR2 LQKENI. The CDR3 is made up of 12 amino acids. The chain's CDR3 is CASSTGQGEQFF. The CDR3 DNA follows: TGTGCCAGCTCAACCGGACAGGGGGAGCAGTTCTTC.

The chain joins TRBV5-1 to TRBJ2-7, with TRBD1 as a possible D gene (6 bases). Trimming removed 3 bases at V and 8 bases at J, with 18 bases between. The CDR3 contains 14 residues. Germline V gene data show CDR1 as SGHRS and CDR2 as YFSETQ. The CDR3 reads CASSYMTGTEQQYF. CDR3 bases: TGCGCCAGCAGCTACATGACAGGTACTGAGCAGCAGTACTTC.

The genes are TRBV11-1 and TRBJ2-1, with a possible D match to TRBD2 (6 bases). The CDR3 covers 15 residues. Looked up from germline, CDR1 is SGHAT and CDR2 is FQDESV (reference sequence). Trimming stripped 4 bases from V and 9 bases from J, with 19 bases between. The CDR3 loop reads CASSSAGSQAGEQFF. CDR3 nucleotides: TGTGCCAGCAGCTCGGCGGGATCACAGGCCGGTGAGCAGTTCTTC.